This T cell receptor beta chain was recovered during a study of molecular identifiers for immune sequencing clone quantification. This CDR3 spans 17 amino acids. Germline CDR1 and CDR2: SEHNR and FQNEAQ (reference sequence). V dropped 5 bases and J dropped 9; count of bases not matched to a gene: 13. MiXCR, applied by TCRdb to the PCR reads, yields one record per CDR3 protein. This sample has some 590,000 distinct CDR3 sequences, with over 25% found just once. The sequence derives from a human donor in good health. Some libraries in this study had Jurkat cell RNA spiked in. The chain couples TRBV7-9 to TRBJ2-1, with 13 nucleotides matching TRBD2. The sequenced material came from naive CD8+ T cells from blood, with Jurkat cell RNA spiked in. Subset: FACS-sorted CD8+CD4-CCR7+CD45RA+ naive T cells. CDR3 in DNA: TGTGCCAGCAGCCTCCCACTAGCGGGAGGGACGAACGTTGAGCAGTTCTTC. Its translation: CASSLPLAGGTNVEQFF.